Below, one T cell receptor (beta chain) is given with its context. This clonotype was counted a few times. It lacks a known antigen. No qualities accompany the bases; no much larger clone lies one base away. Including cysteine and phenylalanine, the CDR3 has 15 amino acids. Only the CDR3 portion is preserved as DNA: 45 bases, with reading frame beginning at the first base. As encoded in the germline V gene (reference sequence), CDR1 is LNHDA while CDR2 is SQIVND. V is cut by 2 bases and J by 0 bases, and the space between the germline ends is 10 bases. The sample belongs to a study of regulatory T cells in long-lasting Graves disease (dated by TCRdb to 2020 to 2022). Broadly, across the study: Persistent Graves' disease meant more than 5 years of antithyroid drug treatment with TSH receptor autoantibodies that stayed positive. A total of roughly 33 samples were covered by TCR sequencing, comprising approximately 13 persistent and around 20 newly diagnosed Graves' disease patients. On average, persistent Graves' disease patients in the clinical cohort had been on antithyroid drugs for approximately ten years. The study took place in China and was registered as a clinical trial. Patients with persistent Graves' disease were compared with patients with newly diagnosed Graves' disease using TCR sequencing and RNA sequencing of peripheral blood.

Results and caveats for the whole study, not just this receptor: Sequencing and analysis were limited to the TCR beta chain. Persistent disease showed preferential use of TRBV28, TRBJ1-2 and TRBJ2-5, whereas newly diagnosed disease favored TRBV20-1 and TRBJ2-1. The small sample size was acknowledged by the authors as a limitation that may reduce accuracy. Only peripheral blood was studied, because thyroid tissue, the primary lesion, was inaccessible. More public clonotypes were shared among persistent patients (2,741) than among newly diagnosed patients (roughly 1,000). Compared with newly diagnosed patients, patients with persistent Graves' disease had lower TCR Shannon entropy and fewer highly expanded clones, which suggests clonal expansion.

The method behind the library was multiplex PCR. Sequencing was performed on an Illumina HiSeq 4000. TCR beta libraries were built with iRepertoire HTBI primers and Arm-PCR amplification of CDR3 regions. Before sequencing, the PCR products underwent gel purification. The authors' pipeline ran thus. Across samples, fewer than 70 TRBV and around 15 TRBJ segments were identified and used for gene usage analysis of CDR3 amino acid clonotypes. Filtered high-quality paired reads were merged into contigs using COPE and FqMerger. BLAST was used to align contigs to the IMGT TRBV, TRBD and TRBJ reference genes, and CDR3 was defined following IMGT. Clonotypes above 0.1% frequency were classified as highly expanded clones. Shannon entropy served as the measure of repertoire diversity, while the Gini coefficient captured V-J evenness. Clonotypes shared by more than one individual were considered public. The raw public data were reprocessed by TCRdb itself: fastp quality trimming at Q25, MiXCR clonotype calling, in-frame beta chains only. CDR3 protein duplicates are merged, each entry listing the most common genes and DNA. These V and J calls are TCRdb output, not the study's own analysis. The sample includes 600,000 to 850,000 distinct CDR3 sequences, with about 32% observed a single time. The ten largest clonotypes hold around 42% of the sample.

The time point label for this specimen denotes: persistent/refractory GD, antithyroid drugs over 5 years with positive TRAb. RNA was extracted from PBMCs in TRIzol for both TCR sequencing and RNA sequencing. Graves' disease was diagnosed according to American Thyroid Association guidelines. Patients were recruited from an endocrinology department in Xi'an, China. Each patient gave about 9.1 milliliters of peripheral blood, collected in an EDTA anticoagulant tube. PBMCs were isolated by Ficoll Paque Plus density gradient separation without further T cell sorting. An Agilent 2100 Bioanalyzer and agarose gel were used to check RNA quality, and a NanoDrop 2000 was used to measure RNA concentration.

The source is a female donor with Graves disease. The material was peripheral blood mononuclear cells (PBMCs), obtained when the disease was refractory, from a patient treated with antithyroid drugs. The chain employs TRBV19 and TRBJ1-1; TRBD1 is a weak D gene call, 5 bases matching. The bases read TGTGCCAGTAGTATAACCCGACAGTTGAACACTGAAGCTTTCTTT. It codes for CASSITRQLNTEAFF.